This T cell receptor beta chain was captured in a study of T-cell memory formation after mild COVID-19. Across the study: TCR clusters were mostly donor specific.

General observations from the study: Second-wave clones with a day 37 peak had unconfirmed SARS-CoV-2 specificity.

After 5'RACE with constant-segment primers, TCR alpha and TCR beta cDNA libraries carrying sample barcodes and UMIs were obtained. TCRdb recomputed calls from the 5' RACE reads with MiXCR, one row per CDR3 protein. The repertoire holds under 350,000 distinct CDR3 sequences, around 16% seen once, with 22% in the top ten. With regard to this clonotype: Its antigen remains unidentified.

Deletions cut 4 bases from V and 0 bases from J, with 10 bases between. Germline assignment: CDR1 SGHNT and CDR2 YYREEE (reference sequence). The CDR3 has 15 amino acids. Sequenced input: PBMCs or a T cell subset sorted from them (not recorded which). The TCR originated in a man aged 18 to 35 who had mild COVID-19 (a few samples of this study predate the infection). Cell type and time point are not known. This rearrangement joins TRBV5-4 to TRBJ2-2; D is unresolved. The CDR3 here is CASSANNANTGELFF. The DNA for the CDR3 is TGTGCCAGCAGCGCGAACAACGCGAACACCGGGGAGCTGTTTTTT. The variable domain in full, completed from reference TRBV5-4 and TRBJ2-2, reads ETGVTQSPTHLIKTRGQQVTLRCSSQSGHNTVSWYQQALGQGPQFIFQYYREEENGRGNFPPRFSGLQFPNYSSELNVNALELDDSALYLCASSANNANTGELFFGEGSRLTVL.